These T cell receptor beta chains were read from a single sample in a study of blood T cell repertoires in COVID-19. Here immunoSEQ multiplex PCR was the method, and the copy in TCRdb shows in-frame clones only, minus some. The table shows about 98,000 clones, with roughly 80% occurring only once. Material: peripheral blood. All receptors derive from an elderly woman with acute or convalescent COVID-19. Each CDR3 is given with its conserved first and last residue. D genes are given only for firm matches. Expanded clones get a size class; other rows say once, few or many, or leave the size out.

abundance: NA; v_gene: TRBV6-5; j_gene: TRBJ1-2; d_gene: NA; len: 14; CDR3nt: TGTGCCAGCAGTTACCAGCCCCGGGCGGGTGGCTACACCTTC; CDR3aa: CASSYQPRAGGYTF
abundance: NA; v_gene: TRBV28; j_gene: TRBJ2-1; d_gene: TRBD1; len: 17; CDR3nt: TGTGCCAGCAGACCTTCTTCGGACAGGGTTTTCCACAATGAGCAGTTCTTC; CDR3aa: CASRPSSDRVFHNEQFF
abundance: NA; v_gene: TRBV24-1; j_gene: TRBJ2-1; d_gene: NA; len: 14; CDR3nt: TGTGCCATCTCAGGGGTGGGTATTTACAATGAGCAGTTCTTC; CDR3aa: CAISGVGIYNEQFF
abundance: NA; v_gene: TRBV28; j_gene: TRBJ2-5; d_gene: NA; len: 13; CDR3nt: TGTGCCAGCACTTCCGGGGGCCAAGAGACCCAGTACTTC; CDR3aa: CASTSGGQETQYF
abundance: NA; v_gene: TRBV5-1; j_gene: TRBJ2-3; d_gene: NA; len: 14; CDR3nt: TGCGCCAGCAGCTTAACGAGCGTATCGGATACGCAGTATTTT; CDR3aa: CASSLTSVSDTQYF
abundance: NA; v_gene: TRBV19; j_gene: TRBJ1-2; d_gene: TRBD1; len: 15; CDR3nt: TGTGCCAGTAGCCCAGAGACAGGGACCTTCTATGGCTACACCTTC; CDR3aa: CASSPETGTFYGYTF
abundance: NA; v_gene: TRBV4-2; j_gene: TRBJ1-2; d_gene: NA; len: 16; CDR3nt: TGTGCCAGCAGCCCAACTGAGGCTTCAGCTAACTATGGCTACACCTTC; CDR3aa: CASSPTEASANYGYTF
abundance: NA; v_gene: TRBV3-1/TRBV3-2; j_gene: TRBJ2-6; d_gene: NA; len: 15; CDR3nt: TGTGCCAGCAGCCTCGGTATAGCTGGGGCCAACGTCCTGACTTTC; CDR3aa: CASSLGIAGANVLTF
abundance: NA; v_gene: TRBV29-1; j_gene: TRBJ2-3; d_gene: TRBD2; len: 17; CDR3nt: TGCAGCGTTGGAGGAGGACTAGCGGGGGGGAACACAGATACGCAGTATTTT; CDR3aa: CSVGGGLAGGNTDTQYF
abundance: few; v_gene: TRBV7-9; j_gene: TRBJ2-7; d_gene: NA; len: 11; CDR3nt: TGTGCCAGCAGCCCCCGAGGGGAGCAGTACTTC; CDR3aa: CASSPRGEQYF
abundance: NA; v_gene: TRBV30; j_gene: TRBJ2-3; d_gene: TRBD2; len: 14; CDR3nt: TGTGCCTGTCGACTAGCGGGGGGTATAGATACGCAGTATTTT; CDR3aa: CACRLAGGIDTQYF
abundance: NA; v_gene: TRBV6-2/TRBV6-3; j_gene: TRBJ2-3; d_gene: NA; len: 16; CDR3nt: TGTGCCAGCAGGCCTCACCCGGGACTCACCACAGATACGCAGTATTTT; CDR3aa: CASRPHPGLTTDTQYF
abundance: once; v_gene: TRBV3-1/TRBV3-2; j_gene: TRBJ2-3; d_gene: TRBD2; len: 15; CDR3nt: TGTGCCAGCAGTCTTAGCGGGGGGGCCTTGGATACGCAGTATTTT; CDR3aa: CASSLSGGALDTQYF